This TCR beta chain was profiled in a study of cytomegalovirus exposure and HLA in healthy donors (dated by TCRdb to 2016 to 2017). Some background on the complete study: According to an earlier analysis of several hundred of the donors, roughly 180 million T cells yielded over 100 million unique TCR beta sequences and 276 Gb of sequence data. Class I and class II HLA loci were covered by the typing at four-digit resolution. Among about 410 genotyped donors of the cohort, an average of about 240,000 unique TCR beta nucleotide sequences was sequenced per donor, of which roughly 17% were non-productive. Donor age, sex, ethnicity and CMV serostatus were collected together with the repertoire data. Besides the first cohort of more than 650 subjects, a separate validation cohort made up of over 100 different subjects was used. The T cell repertoires of under 700 subjects were profiled by immunosequencing and related to cytomegalovirus serostatus. Approximately 330 gigabases of sequencing data and around 80 million unique TCR sequences made up an early release that covered around 640 HLA-typed donors. Genome-wide SNP genotypes for about three fifths of the roughly 670 donors were used in a later genetic analysis, which treated that subset as a discovery cohort. The study aimed to test whether cataloging public T cell receptors could reveal signatures of past pathogen exposure. Typing coverage differed by locus: A, B, C, DRB1 and DQB1 were typed in roughly 620-630 donors, DQA1 in approximately 520, DPA1 in 600 to 610, and DPB1 in 472. An earlier analysis of approximately 580 of the donors used high-throughput TCR beta sequencing to judge whether each TCR beta V gene segment behaved as functional or pseudogenic. Rather than using new phenotypic data, the later analysis identified candidate immune exposures from TCR beta sequences and from how often those sequences occurred across donors. Four to six DR-DQ haplotypes were handled as single units for association and clustering, since linkage in the cohort was strong. Every discovery cohort repertoire had been produced on one sequencing platform. To study patterns of TCR occurrence, a later analysis re-analyzed previously published TCR beta repertoires from several hundred donors and added high-resolution HLA genotyping. The study combined high-throughput TCR immunosequencing, statistical association of individual TCRs with disease status, and machine learning to predict cytomegalovirus infection status. Among the roughly 430 genotyped donors, about 83% belonged to the genetic ancestry cluster associated with self-reported Caucasian donors. What the research found in general, with its limitations: The cohort was sequenced for TCR beta chains only, and without alpha or paired-chain data the features that could be detected were limited. Roughly uniform sequencing depth across donors was assumed in presence/absence analyses, although this assumption may not hold. At a false discovery rate of 0.05, a later analysis linked 16,951 TCR beta sequences to specific HLA alleles. CMV serostatus was the only immune exposure information available for the cohort. When HLA alleles, especially DR and DQ, strongly co-occurred, attributing TCR associations to individual alleles was difficult. In an earlier analysis of some 550 of the donors, most TCR beta V segments were observed in productive rearrangements about 90% or about 30% of the time, broadly matching IMGT annotations. A total of 164 TCR beta chains were listed by the study as associated with cytomegalovirus. V-gene and J-gene trimming of TCR beta chains was associated with a missense DCLRE1C variant in a later genetic analysis, and the association was replicated in an independent cohort. The classifier was reported to diagnose cytomegalovirus status with high specificity and sensitivity in both the original and validation cohorts. In a later analysis, TCR association rates were found to vary across HLA loci, with the most associated TCRs seen for DRB1 alleles and the fewest for HLA-C alleles. A further reported finding was that TCR beta sequences accurately predicted the HLA-A and HLA-B alleles for most subjects in the first cohort. Most TCR sequences were seen in very few donors, while some public TCRs were found in many individuals. In a later analysis, several top co-occurrence clusters were reported to appear linked to parvovirus B19, influenza, CMV and Epstein-Barr virus. In vitro tests confirmed that a few of the cytomegalovirus-associated TCR beta chains recognize cytomegalovirus antigens. In a later genetic analysis, fewer N-insertions in productive TCRs were reported among donors in an Asian-associated ancestry cluster than the approximately 670-donor mean. Linkage disequilibrium might explain the correlated functional status among segregating V segments, but an unknown experimental factor could not be ruled out. Because HLA typing was unavailable for some donors at each locus, only the typed subset was used in association tests. The sequencing pipeline was judged likely to have produced a cluster of highly shared sequence variants as a technical artifact. The earlier analysis of 587 of the donors excluded about 16 rarely observed V segments, including chromosome 9 orphons, because counts were too low. It was suggested by the authors that the approach could potentially be generalized to other disease states and immunological phenotypes. According to a later analysis, most CMV-associated TCR beta chains appeared to be HLA-restricted, and the HLA associations seemed to be driven largely by CMV exposure. In a later analysis, HLA-associated TCR beta chains were found to be more clonally expanded and to have lower generation probabilities than equally common non-associated chains.

Library preparation used the immunoSEQ multiplex PCR assay. For the multiplex PCR, a mixture combining 60 forward primers for TCR Vbeta segments and 13 reverse primers for TCR Jbeta segments was used. The CDR3 region of rearranged TCR beta genes was amplified from genomic DNA by a multiplex PCR assay. On the Illumina HiSeq System, the amplified TCR beta libraries were sequenced as 87-base-pair reads. Concerning the study's data processing: Across the roughly 640 repertoires, a later analysis counted about 81 million unique TCR beta chains, around 11 million of which were shared by at least two donors. To remove PCR and sequencing errors, raw reads were error-corrected and collapsed into unique sequences using a nearest-neighbor algorithm that merged closely related sequences. CDR3 sequences were aligned to IMGT reference sequences to assign V, D and J gene segments. For a sequence to be retained, a match of at least six nucleotides was required to both a V gene segment and a J gene segment. Rearrangements were called productive when the CDR3 lacked stop codons and stayed in frame with V and J; all others were non-productive. CDR3 was defined by IMGT convention, running from the second conserved V-encoded cysteine to the conserved J-encoded phenylalanine. In an earlier analysis of around 600 of the donors, sequences lacking an unambiguous match to a single V gene segment were excluded. An earlier analysis of several hundred of the donors called V segments functional above 56.7% productive rearrangements and segregating when the between-donor standard deviation exceeded 5%. A statistical classification framework was developed to diagnose cytomegalovirus status using the catalog of TCR beta chain sequences. In a later analysis, V and J genes were assigned by comparing TCR nucleotide sequences against IMGT/GENE-DB human TR gene sequences. Using the TCRdist pipeline, a later analysis assigned CDR3 sequences along with most-parsimonious VDJ recombination scenarios. In a later analysis, every TCR beta chain was defined by the combination of its CDR3 amino acid sequence and its V-gene family, and reads without a unique V-gene family were dropped. As a way to deal with suspected cross-contamination and a sequencing artifact, a later analysis dropped under 600 nucleotide sequences that were highly shared and had low generation probability. In a later analysis, a clonal expansion index for each public chain was calculated from normalized within-repertoire ranks of inferred template counts. A later analysis computed generation probabilities with a VDJ recombination model fitted to out-of-frame rearrangements, and checked the results against IGoR. Hypergeometric tests were used in a later analysis to score TCR-TCR, TCR-HLA and TCR-CMV co-occurrence, with a repertoire-size bias correction applied to the TCR pairs. A later analysis estimated false discovery rates by permuting HLA or CMV assignments 20 times. In a later analysis, co-occurring TCRs were grouped using DBSCAN, and TCRdist sequence similarity was added for clustering within HLA-allele-positive subsets. Repertoires with fewer than 30,000 or more than 120,000 public chains were left out of co-occurrence clustering, as were four to six repertoires with anomalous nucleotide sharing. TCRdb retrieved this table from immuneACCESS and kept in-frame rearrangements only. Not all clones are present; in checked studies, unresolved V genes account for under half, and no reason is known for the remainder. V, J and clone size are taken as reported in that table, and D and trimming were inferred from the DNA itself. Here the sample has about 140,000 clones; 78% occur a single time. The biggest ten clones account for 2.5% to 3.5% of the sample.

This clone was picked up one time. Its antigen is still unknown. Per-base qualities were not stored, and no clone one base away is much larger. In total, more than 500 healthy bone marrow donors made up the cohort. Cohort members were all nominally healthy when sampled, although unrecorded immune exposures were likely present. The donor tested CMV seronegative, placing the donor among the 300 to 450 seronegative members of the cohort. Every donor gave a peripheral blood sample, and the peripheral blood mononuclear cells from that sample were used for TCR beta sequencing. The Qiagen DNeasy Blood Extraction Kit was used to extract genomic DNA from the blood cell samples. Sequencing input: PBMCs. The clonotype was recovered from a male donor in good health and CMV-seronegative.

The DNA sequence is TGTGCCAGCAGCTCGGCGGGACTAGACACAGATACGCAGTATTTT. It specifies CASSSAGLDTDTQYF. Recombination connected TRBV7-3 to TRBJ2-3, and TRBD2 aligns with 8 junction nucleotides. From V the trimming removes 4 bases and from J it removes 2 bases, while the gene matches leave 5 bases of the junction unaccounted for. CDR1 and CDR2 are read off the germline V gene as SGHTA and FQGTGA. The CDR3 starts with the cysteine, ends with the phenylalanine, and has 15 residues. Only the CDR3 part of the read is kept: 45 bases, read in frame from the first base.